This T cell receptor (beta chain) was found in a study of shared clonotypes between healthy human individuals. Study-wide context: Serving as donors were a couple of women and a few men, whose ages spanned 18 to 49.

Overall study findings and caveats: For naive CD4 cells, 4% to 5% of clonotypes were shared across a handful of donors. Sampling involved blood alone; tissue repertoires likely differ.

Every subset had its genomic DNA shared out evenly among several immunoSEQ plates. Profiled with immunoSEQ multiplex PCR; TCRdb holds only in-frame clones, not every one. The sample holds roughly 2,300,000 clones, around 92% seen once. CDR3 length: 17 residues. Germline V gene data show CDR1 as SGHNT and CDR2 as YYREEE (reference sequence). V lost 4 bases, J lost 7 bases, and 12 bases stayed unmatched. In regard to this clone: Its target is not known.

Material for sequencing was naive CD4+ T cells from PBMCs. Subset of the sample: CD45RA+ positively selected. The gene calls are TRBV5-4 and TRBJ2-2; 11 positions agree with TRBD2. The clonotype comes from a man in his late teens or twenties in good health. Some clones in this sample may be carry-over from other donors' samples. As DNA, the CDR3 is TGTGCCAGCAGCCTACTAGCGGGAGCGGGGTATGACGGGGAGCTGTTTTTT. Protein sequence: CASSLLAGAGYDGELFF. Combining the CDR3 with reference TRBV5-4 and TRBJ2-2 gives the whole variable domain ETGVTQSPTHLIKTRGQQVTLRCSSQSGHNTVSWYQQALGQGPQFIFQYYREEENGRGNFPPRFSGLQFPNYSSELNVNALELDDSALYLCASSLLAGAGYDGELFFGEGSRLTVL.